This T cell receptor beta chain is drawn from a study of shared clonotypes between healthy human individuals. Profiling relied on immunoSEQ multiplex PCR, and the TCRdb table lists in-frame clones only, not all of them. The sample includes over a million clones, around 82% of them seen just once. The CDR3 runs to 14 residues. Germline assignment: CDR1 LNHNV and CDR2 YYDKDF (reference sequence). The ends were cut back, 4 bases at V and 4 bases at J, with 13 bases in the middle. Material: memory CD4+ T cells from PBMCs. Subset indicated: CD45RA-negative fraction. The receptor was isolated from a man in his late teens or twenties in good health. Some clones in this sample may be carry-over from other donors' samples. V gene TRBV15 combines with J gene TRBJ1-2, with D perhaps matching TRBD1 (5 bases). Here the CDR3 reads CATSKGQRGYGYTF. The CDR3 region has the DNA TGTGCCACCAGCAAGGGCCAAAGGGGCTATGGCTACACCTTC.